This TCR beta chain was retrieved from a study of control samples from healthy donors and cancer patients. V lost 6 bases and J lost 2, with 11 bases in between. The CDR3 has 13 amino acids. The germline V gene has CDR1 SGHDN and CDR2 FVKESK. Here immunoSEQ multiplex PCR was the method, and the copy in TCRdb shows in-frame clones only, minus some. The sample has some 74,000 clones; about 94% are singletons. The origin of this receptor is a woman aged 25 to 39 in good health. Sequencing used blood. The chain couples TRBV14 to TRBJ2-7; D is undetermined. CDR3 bases: TGTGCCAGCAGTCCATCAGGAGCCTACGAGCAGTACTTC. Its protein product is CASSPSGAYEQYF.